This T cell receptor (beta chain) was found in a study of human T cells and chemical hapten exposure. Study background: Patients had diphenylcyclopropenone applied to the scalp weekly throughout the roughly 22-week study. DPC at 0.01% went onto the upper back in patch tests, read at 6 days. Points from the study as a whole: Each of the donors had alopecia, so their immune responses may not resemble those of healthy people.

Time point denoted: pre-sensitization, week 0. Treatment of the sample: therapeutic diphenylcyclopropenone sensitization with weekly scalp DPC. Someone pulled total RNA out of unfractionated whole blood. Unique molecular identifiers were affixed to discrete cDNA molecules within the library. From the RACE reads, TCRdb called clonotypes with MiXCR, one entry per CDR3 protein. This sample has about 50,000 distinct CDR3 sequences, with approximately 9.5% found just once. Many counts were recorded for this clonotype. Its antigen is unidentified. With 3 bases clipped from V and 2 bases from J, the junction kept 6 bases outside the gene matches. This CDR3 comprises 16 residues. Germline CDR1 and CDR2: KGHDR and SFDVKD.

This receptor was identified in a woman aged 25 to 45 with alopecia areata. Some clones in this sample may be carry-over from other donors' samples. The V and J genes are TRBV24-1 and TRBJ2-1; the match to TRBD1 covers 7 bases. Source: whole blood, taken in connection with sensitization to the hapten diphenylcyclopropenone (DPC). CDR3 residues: CATSDVQGSPYNEQFF. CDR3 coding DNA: TGTGCCACCAGTGATGTACAGGGGTCGCCCTACAATGAGCAGTTCTTC.